This TCR beta chain was profiled in a study of blood T cell repertoires in COVID-19 (dated by TCRdb to about 2020). About the investigation overall: Collaborator samples came from the United States, Italy and Spain and covered acute and convalescent phases of COVID-19. Subjects who had been exposed to COVID-19, were actively infected with it, or had recovered from it provided the deeply sampled blood TCRbeta repertoires that made up the dataset. The material from the prospective study consisted of cDNA or gDNA derived from T cells, B-cell-depleted T cells, or PBMCs. Sample metadata almost always included a de-identified subject ID, COVID-19 status, age in years and sex. Samples were obtained from the ongoing ImmuneRACE study (first 160 participants) and from 1,000 to 1,500 subjects provided by 6 global collaborators. The repertoires were made available in a free public database intended to serve as a resource for research on the immune response to SARS-CoV-2. Where available, HLA class I and class II types were taken from metadata supplied by the sample provider and were not determined by assay-based typing. What the study reported, not specific to this receptor: The quantity of clinical and demographic metadata differed by source and by participant and was supplied without curation.

To note about this clone: This clone's antigen is unknown. Base qualities are not at hand, and no much larger clone is one base apart.

TCRbeta CDR3 regions were amplified from genomic DNA by means of the immunoSEQ Assay, a bias-controlled multiplex PCR. Under the source paper's analysis protocol: Nucleated cell counts per sample were estimated from amplification of reference gene primers within the assay. Sequence reads were collapsed and filtered to measure the absolute abundance of every unique TCRbeta CDR3 rearrangement. For each sample, productive Simpson clonality was calculated as the square root of Simpson's diversity index over productive rearrangements. TCRdb took this table from immuneACCESS and kept in-frame rearrangements with V and J called. Such tables lack part of the clones; where checked against another copy, unresolved V genes explain under half of the gap, and the rest is unexplained. From that table come the V and J calls and clone size; the DNA was used to work out D and trimming. The sample table holds 350,000 to 400,000 clones, of which 86% were seen once. The ten largest clonotypes hold just over 7% of the sample.

Germline trimming amounts to 5 bases on V and 5 bases on J, with 5 as the count of junction bases outside the gene matches. The CDR3 holds 14 amino acids from the cysteine to the phenylalanine. CDR3 DNA only is kept here, 42 bases in frame from base 1. CDR1 and CDR2 are drawn from the germline V gene: LGHNA, YNFKEQ. One collaborating source in Seattle enrolled patients during active infection and followed them longitudinally through the course of disease. The collaborating institutions used their own protocols to collect whole blood in K2EDTA tubes. For TCRbeta analysis, collaborators shipped samples in one of three forms: frozen whole blood, isolated PBMCs, or DNA extracted from either of those sample types.

The rearrangement joined TRBV4-2 to TRBJ2-1, and TRBD2 aligns with 8 junction nucleotides. This receptor was obtained from a woman aged 55-70 years with COVID-19, enrolled during active disease. Sample: peripheral blood. The nucleotide sequence is given as TGTGCCAGCAGCTCCGGGGGGGCGGACAATGAGCAGTTCTTC. It translates to CASSSGGADNEQFF.